The present entry profiles one T cell receptor (beta chain) with its context. Antigen unknown. Primers included in the PCR were 60 Vbeta and 13 Jbeta primers. Sequencing used immunoSEQ multiplex PCR; TCRdb keeps in-frame clones, though not all of them. Listed are fewer than 250,000 clones; about 0.9% falls within the top ten. The V end was cut by 7 bases, the J end by 5 bases, with 12 bases between. The germline CDR1 and CDR2 sequences are MDHEN and SYDVKM. CDR3 length equals 13 residues. This specimen comes from a study of cytomegalovirus exposure and HLA in healthy donors. Study conclusions and caveats: Researchers reported in a later analysis that a missense DCLRE1C variant was tied to TCR beta V- and J-gene trimming. Sequencing depth across donors, presence/absence analyses assumed, was roughly uniform.

The rearrangement joins TRBV28 to TRBJ1-5; unclear D gene. The specimen sequenced was PBMCs. The source of this sequence is a woman aged 30 to 39 in good health and CMV-seropositive. CDR3 in DNA: TGTGCCAGCATACCGAATACTTATCAGCCCCAGCATTTT. This gives the protein CASIPNTYQPQHF.